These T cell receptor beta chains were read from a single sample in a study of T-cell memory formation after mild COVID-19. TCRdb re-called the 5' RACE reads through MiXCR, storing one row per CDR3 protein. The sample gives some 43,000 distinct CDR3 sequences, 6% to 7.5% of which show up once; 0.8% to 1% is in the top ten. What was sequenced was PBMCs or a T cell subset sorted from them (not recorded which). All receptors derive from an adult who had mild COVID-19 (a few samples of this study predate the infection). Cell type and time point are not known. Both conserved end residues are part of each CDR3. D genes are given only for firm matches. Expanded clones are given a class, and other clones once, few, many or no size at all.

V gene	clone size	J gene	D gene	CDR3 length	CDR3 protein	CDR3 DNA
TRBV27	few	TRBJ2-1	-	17	CASSPRSGLSSYNEQFF	TGTGCCAGCAGTCCCCGGAGTGGTCTGAGCTCCTACAATGAGCAGTTCTTC
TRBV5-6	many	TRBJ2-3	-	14	CASSLAVGTDTQYF	TGTGCCAGCAGCTTGGCGGTAGGTACAGATACGCAGTATTTT
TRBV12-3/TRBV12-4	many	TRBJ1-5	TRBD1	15	CASSSGQGDNQPQHF	TGTGCCAGCAGTTCGGGACAGGGTGACAATCAGCCCCAGCATTTT
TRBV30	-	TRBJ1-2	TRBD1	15	CAWSAGQGASYGYTF	TGTGCCTGGAGTGCGGGACAGGGGGCTAGTTATGGCTACACCTTC
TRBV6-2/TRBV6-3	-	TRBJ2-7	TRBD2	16	CASSSLLAGGAYEQYF	TGTGCCAGCAGTTCCCTTTTAGCGGGAGGGGCCTACGAGCAGTACTTC
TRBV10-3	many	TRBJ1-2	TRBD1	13	CATRGTPAQGYTF	TGTGCCACCAGGGGGACACCGGCGCAGGGCTACACCTTC
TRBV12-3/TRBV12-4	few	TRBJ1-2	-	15	CASRRGGGGSYGYTF	TGTGCCAGCAGAAGGGGGGGCGGAGGGTCCTATGGCTACACCTTC
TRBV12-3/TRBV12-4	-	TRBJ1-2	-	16	CASSLQRGRMGYGYTF	TGTGCCAGCAGTTTACAAAGGGGGAGAATGGGCTATGGCTACACCTTC
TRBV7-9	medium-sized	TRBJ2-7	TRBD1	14	CASSFPGTGYEQYF	TGTGCCAGCAGCTTTCCCGGGACAGGCTACGAGCAGTACTTC
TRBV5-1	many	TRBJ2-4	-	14	CASSLEGLLNIQYF	TGCGCCAGCAGCTTGGAGGGGTTGTTGAACATTCAGTACTTC
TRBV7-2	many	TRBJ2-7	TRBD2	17	CASIQNPTLAGEAMRYF	TGTGCCAGCATCCAGAACCCCACCCTAGCGGGGGAAGCGATGCGGTACTTC
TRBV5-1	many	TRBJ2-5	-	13	CASRGTIQETQYF	TGCGCCAGCAGGGGGACCATTCAAGAGACCCAGTACTTC
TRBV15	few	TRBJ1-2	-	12	CATSRSEYGYTF	TGTGCCACCAGCAGATCAGAATATGGCTACACCTTC
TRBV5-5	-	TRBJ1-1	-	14	CASSLSGGTTEAFF	TGTGCCAGCAGCTTGTCTGGGGGCACCACTGAAGCTTTCTTT
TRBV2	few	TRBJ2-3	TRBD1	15	CASSALKGALDTQYF	TGTGCCAGCAGTGCCCTTAAGGGGGCGTTAGATACGCAGTATTTT
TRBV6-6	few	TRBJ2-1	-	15	CASSYVAFSYNEQFF	TGTGCCAGCAGTTACGTAGCGTTCTCCTACAATGAGCAGTTCTTC
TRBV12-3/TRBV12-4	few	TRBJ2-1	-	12	CASSPRRNEQFF	TGTGCCAGCAGTCCCAGGAGAAATGAGCAGTTCTTC
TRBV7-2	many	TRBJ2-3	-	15	CASSSTVFRTDTQYF	TGTGCCAGCAGCTCGACAGTGTTTCGCACAGATACGCAGTATTTT
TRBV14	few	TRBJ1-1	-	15	CASSISGTRVTEAFF	TGTGCCAGCAGCATATCCGGGACACGGGTAACTGAAGCTTTCTTT
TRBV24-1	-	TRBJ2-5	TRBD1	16	CATSDLTRGLEETQYF	TGTGCCACCAGTGATTTAACCAGGGGGCTGGAGGAGACCCAGTACTTC
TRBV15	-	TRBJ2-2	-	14	CATSRETTTGELFF	TGTGCCACCAGCAGAGAGACTACCACCGGGGAGCTGTTTTTT
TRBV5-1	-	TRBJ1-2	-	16	CASSLAPADSRGGYTF	TGCGCCAGCAGCTTGGCCCCCGCGGACAGCAGAGGAGGCTACACCTTC
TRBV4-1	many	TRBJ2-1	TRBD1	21	CASSQEKGKQARTGSNNEQFF	TGCGCCAGCAGCCAAGAAAAAGGGAAGCAGGCACGGACAGGGTCAAACAATGAGCAGTTCTTC
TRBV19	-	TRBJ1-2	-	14	CASRPPGDDYGYTF	TGTGCCAGTAGGCCGCCCGGGGACGACTATGGCTACACCTTC
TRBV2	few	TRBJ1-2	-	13	CASSVKVNYGYTF	TGTGCCAGCAGTGTAAAGGTTAACTATGGCTACACCTTC
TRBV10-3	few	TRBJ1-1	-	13	CAISESTRAEAFF	TGTGCCATCAGTGAGTCGACTCGGGCTGAAGCTTTCTTT
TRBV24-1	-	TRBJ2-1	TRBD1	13	CATSGGDYNEQFF	TGTGCCACCTCAGGGGGCGACTACAATGAGCAGTTCTTC
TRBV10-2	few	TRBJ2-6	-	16	CASIRLFNTGANVLTF	TGCGCCAGCATCCGCCTGTTTAACACTGGGGCCAACGTCCTGACTTTC
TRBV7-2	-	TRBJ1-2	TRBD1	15	CASSFGGQGVYGYTF	TGTGCCAGCAGCTTTGGGGGACAGGGGGTTTATGGCTACACCTTC
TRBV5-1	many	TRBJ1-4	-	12	CASSLERGKLFF	TGCGCCAGCAGCTTGGAGAGAGGGAAACTGTTTTTT
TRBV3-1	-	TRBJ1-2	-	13	CASSPQETNGYTF	TGTGCCAGCAGCCCACAAGAGACAAATGGCTACACCTTC
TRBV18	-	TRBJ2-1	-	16	CASSPPPRGHSNEQFF	TGTGCCAGCTCACCACCTCCTAGGGGCCATAGCAATGAGCAGTTCTTC
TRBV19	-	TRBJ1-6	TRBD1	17	CASSIALRQGVDSPIHF	TGTGCCAGTAGTATTGCCCTACGACAGGGAGTAGATTCACCCATCCACTTT
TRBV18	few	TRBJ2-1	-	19	CASSPSRSYRVGLHNEQFF	TGTGCCAGCTCACCATCACGGTCTTACAGGGTGGGACTCCACAATGAGCAGTTCTTC
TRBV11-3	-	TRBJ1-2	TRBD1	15	CASSPREAGGHGYTF	TGTGCCAGCAGCCCTAGAGAGGCAGGGGGCCATGGCTACACCTTC
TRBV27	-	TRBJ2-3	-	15	CASSYLSSSTDTQYF	TGTGCCAGCAGTTATCTCTCATCCTCCACAGATACGCAGTATTTT
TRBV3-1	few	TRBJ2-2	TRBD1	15	CASSLRQGNTGELFF	TGTGCCAGCAGCCTCAGACAGGGCAACACCGGGGAGCTGTTTTTT
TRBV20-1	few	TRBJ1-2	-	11	CSASEDYGYTF	TGCAGTGCTAGTGAGGACTATGGCTACACCTTC
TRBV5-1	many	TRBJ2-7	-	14	CASSLFSGSYEQYF	TGCGCCAGCAGCTTATTCAGCGGATCTTACGAGCAGTACTTC
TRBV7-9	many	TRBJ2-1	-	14	CASTLAGLYNEQFF	TGTGCCAGCACCCTCGCCGGCTTATACAATGAGCAGTTCTTC
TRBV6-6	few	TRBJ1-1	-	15	CASSSPTGPPTEAFF	TGTGCCAGCAGTTCCCCGACAGGCCCCCCCACTGAAGCTTTCTTT
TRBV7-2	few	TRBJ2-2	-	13	CASSPQGTGELFF	TGTGCCAGCAGCCCCCAAGGCACCGGGGAGCTGTTTTTT
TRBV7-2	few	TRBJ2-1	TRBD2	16	CASSIGGTSGSYEQFF	TGTGCCAGCAGCATAGGCGGGACTAGCGGGAGTTATGAGCAGTTCTTC
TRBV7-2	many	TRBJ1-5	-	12	CASSNTAQPQHF	TGTGCCAGCAGCAACACTGCTCAGCCCCAGCATTTT
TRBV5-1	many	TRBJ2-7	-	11	CASSPGGEQYF	TGCGCCAGCAGCCCCGGGGGCGAGCAGTACTTC
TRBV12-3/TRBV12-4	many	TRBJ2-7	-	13	CASSLNGGSEQYF	TGTGCCAGCAGCCTAAACGGGGGAAGCGAGCAGTACTTC
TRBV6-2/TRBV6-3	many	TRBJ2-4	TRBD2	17	CASSTPTSGSRKNIQYF	TGTGCCAGCAGTACCCCGACTAGCGGGAGTCGCAAAAACATTCAGTACTTC
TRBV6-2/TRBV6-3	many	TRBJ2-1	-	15	CASSYGGTRNNEQFF	TGTGCCAGCAGTTACGGGGGAACACGTAACAATGAGCAGTTCTTC